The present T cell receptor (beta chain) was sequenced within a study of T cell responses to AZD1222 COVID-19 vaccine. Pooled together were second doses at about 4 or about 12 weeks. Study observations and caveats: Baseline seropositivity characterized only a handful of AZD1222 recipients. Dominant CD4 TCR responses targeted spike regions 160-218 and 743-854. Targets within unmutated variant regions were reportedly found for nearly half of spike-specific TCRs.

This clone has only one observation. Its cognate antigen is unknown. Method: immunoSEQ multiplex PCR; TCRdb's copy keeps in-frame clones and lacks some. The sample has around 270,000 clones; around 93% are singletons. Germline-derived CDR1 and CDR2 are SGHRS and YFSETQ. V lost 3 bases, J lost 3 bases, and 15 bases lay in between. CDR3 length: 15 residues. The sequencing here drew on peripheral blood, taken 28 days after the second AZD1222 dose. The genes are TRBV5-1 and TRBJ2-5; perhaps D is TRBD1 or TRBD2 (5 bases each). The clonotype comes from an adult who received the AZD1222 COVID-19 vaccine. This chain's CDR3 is CASSYRPGTEETQYF. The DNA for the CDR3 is TGCGCCAGCAGCTATCGTCCCGGGACGGAAGAGACCCAGTACTTC.